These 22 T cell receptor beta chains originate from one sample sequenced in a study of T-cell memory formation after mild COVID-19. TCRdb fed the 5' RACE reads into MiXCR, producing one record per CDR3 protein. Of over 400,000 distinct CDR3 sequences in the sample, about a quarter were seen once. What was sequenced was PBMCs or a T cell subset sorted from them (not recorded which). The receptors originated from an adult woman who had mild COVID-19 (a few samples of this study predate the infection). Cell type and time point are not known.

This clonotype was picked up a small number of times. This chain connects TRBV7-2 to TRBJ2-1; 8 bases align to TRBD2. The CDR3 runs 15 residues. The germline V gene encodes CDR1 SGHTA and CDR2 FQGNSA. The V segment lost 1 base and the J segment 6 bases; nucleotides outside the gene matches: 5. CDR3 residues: CASSLGEAGANEQFF. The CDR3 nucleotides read TGTGCCAGCAGCTTAGGAGAAGCGGGAGCCAATGAGCAGTTCTTC.

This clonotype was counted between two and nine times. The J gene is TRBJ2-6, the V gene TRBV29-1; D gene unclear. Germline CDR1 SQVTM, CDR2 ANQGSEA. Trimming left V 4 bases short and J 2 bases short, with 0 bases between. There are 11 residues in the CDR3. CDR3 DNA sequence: TGCAGCGTTGCTGGGGCCAACGTCCTGACTTTC. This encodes CSVAGANVLTF.

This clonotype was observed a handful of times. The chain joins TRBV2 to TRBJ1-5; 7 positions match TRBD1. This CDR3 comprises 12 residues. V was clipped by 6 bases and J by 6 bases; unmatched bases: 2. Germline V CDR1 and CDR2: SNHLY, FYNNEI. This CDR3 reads CASRQGLQPQHF. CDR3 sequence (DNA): TGTGCCAGCAGACAGGGGCTTCAGCCCCAGCATTTT.

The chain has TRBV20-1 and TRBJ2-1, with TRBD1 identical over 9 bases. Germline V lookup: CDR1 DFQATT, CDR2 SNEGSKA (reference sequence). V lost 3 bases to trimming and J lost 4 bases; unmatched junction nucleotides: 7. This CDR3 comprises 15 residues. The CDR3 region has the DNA TGCAGTGCTAGGGACACCGGGACAGGGTACAATGAGCAGTTCTTC. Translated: CSARDTGTGYNEQFF.

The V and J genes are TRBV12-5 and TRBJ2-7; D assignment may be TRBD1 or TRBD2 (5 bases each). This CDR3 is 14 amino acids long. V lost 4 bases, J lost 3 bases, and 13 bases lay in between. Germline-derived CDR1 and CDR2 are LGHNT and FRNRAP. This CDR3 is CASGSSGRRYEQYF. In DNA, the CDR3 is TGTGCTAGTGGTTCGTCGGGACGCCGCTACGAGCAGTACTTC.

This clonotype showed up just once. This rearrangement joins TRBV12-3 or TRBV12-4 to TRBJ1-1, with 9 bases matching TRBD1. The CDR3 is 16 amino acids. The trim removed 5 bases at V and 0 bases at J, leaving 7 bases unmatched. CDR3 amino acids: CASSPLGQGMNTEAFF. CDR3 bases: TGTGCCAGCAGTCCCTTGGGACAGGGCATGAACACTGAAGCTTTCTTT.

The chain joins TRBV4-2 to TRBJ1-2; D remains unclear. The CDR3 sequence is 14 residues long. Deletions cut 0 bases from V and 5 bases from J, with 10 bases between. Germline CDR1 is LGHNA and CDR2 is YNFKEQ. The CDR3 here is CASSQDPAVYGYTF. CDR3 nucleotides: TGTGCCAGCAGCCAAGATCCTGCAGTTTATGGCTACACCTTC.

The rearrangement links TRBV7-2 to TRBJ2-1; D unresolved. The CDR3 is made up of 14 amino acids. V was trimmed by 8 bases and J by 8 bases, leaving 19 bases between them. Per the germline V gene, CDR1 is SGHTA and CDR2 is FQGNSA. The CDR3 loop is CASERPPLGDEQFF. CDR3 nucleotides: TGTGCCAGCGAGAGGCCCCCTCTGGGCGATGAGCAGTTCTTC. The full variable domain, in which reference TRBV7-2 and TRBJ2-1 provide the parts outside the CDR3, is GAGVSQSPSNKVTEKGKDVELRCDPISGHTALYWYRQSLGQGLEFLIYFQGNSAPDKSGLPSDRFSAERTGGSVSTLTIQRTQQEDSAVYLCASERPPLGDEQFFGPGTRLTVL.

CDR3: CASSWGTGTNNEQFF. The CDR3 bases are TGTGCCAGCAGCTGGGGGACAGGGACAAACAATGAGCAGTTCTTC. The genes are TRBV12-3 or TRBV12-4 and TRBJ2-1, with 9 bases identical to TRBD1. The junction had 8 bases not matched to a gene; V was cut back by 6 bases and J by 5 bases. CDR3 size: 15 residues.

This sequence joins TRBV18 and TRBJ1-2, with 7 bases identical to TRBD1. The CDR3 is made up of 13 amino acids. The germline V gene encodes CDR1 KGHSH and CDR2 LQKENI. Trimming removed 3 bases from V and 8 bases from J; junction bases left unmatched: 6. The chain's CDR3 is CASSPGTAQGYTF. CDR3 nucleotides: TGTGCCAGCTCACCCGGGACAGCCCAGGGCTACACCTTC.

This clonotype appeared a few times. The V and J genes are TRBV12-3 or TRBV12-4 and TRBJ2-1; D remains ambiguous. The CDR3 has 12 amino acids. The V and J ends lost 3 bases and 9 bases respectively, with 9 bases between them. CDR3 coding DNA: TGTGCCAGCAGTTTCTCCCGTGGTGAGCAGTTCTTC. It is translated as CASSFSRGEQFF.

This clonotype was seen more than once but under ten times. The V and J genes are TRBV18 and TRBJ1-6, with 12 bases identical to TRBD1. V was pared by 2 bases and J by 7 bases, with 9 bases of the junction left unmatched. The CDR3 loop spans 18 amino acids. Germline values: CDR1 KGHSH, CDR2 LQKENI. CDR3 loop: CASSPKAGTGGGNSPLHF. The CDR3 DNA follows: TGTGCCAGCTCACCAAAAGCCGGGACAGGGGGCGGAAATTCACCCCTCCACTTT.

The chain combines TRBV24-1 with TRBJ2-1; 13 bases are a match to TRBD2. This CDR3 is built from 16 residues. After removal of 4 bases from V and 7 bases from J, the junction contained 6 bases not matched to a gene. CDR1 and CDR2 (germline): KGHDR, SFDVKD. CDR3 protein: CATSDPTSGRGNEQFF. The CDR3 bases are TGTGCCACCAGTGACCCTACTAGCGGGAGGGGGAATGAGCAGTTCTTC.

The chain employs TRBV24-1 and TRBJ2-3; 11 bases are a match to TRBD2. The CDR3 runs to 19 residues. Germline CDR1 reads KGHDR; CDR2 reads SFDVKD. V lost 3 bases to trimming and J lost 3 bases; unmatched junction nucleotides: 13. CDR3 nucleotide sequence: TGTGCCACCAGTGATCCGTCCTTTTCTACTAGCGGGAGTACAGATACGCAGTATTTT. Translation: CATSDPSFSTSGSTDTQYF.

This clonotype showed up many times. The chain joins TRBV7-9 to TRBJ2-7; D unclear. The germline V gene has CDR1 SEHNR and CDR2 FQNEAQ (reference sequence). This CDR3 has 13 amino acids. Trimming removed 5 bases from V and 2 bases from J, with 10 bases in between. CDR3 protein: CASSPWTAYEQYF. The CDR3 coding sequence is TGTGCCAGCAGCCCGTGGACCGCCTACGAGCAGTACTTC. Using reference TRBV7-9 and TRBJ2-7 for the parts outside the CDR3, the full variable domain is DTGVSQNPRHKITKRGQNVTFRCDPISEHNRLYWYRQTLGQGPEFLTYFQNEAQLEKSRLLSDRFSAERPKGSFSTLEIQRTEQGDSAMYLCASSPWTAYEQYFGPGTRLTVT.

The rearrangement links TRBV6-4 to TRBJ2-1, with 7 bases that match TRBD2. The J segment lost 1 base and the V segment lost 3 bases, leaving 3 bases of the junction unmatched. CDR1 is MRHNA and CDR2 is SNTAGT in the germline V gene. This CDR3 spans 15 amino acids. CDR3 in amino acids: CASSETSSSYNEQFF. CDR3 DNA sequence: TGTGCCAGCAGTGAGACTAGCTCGTCCTACAATGAGCAGTTCTTC.

Here the CDR3 reads CSALQGSYEQYF. CDR3 DNA sequence: TGCAGCGCCTTACAGGGATCCTACGAGCAGTACTTC. This sequence joins TRBV29-1 and TRBJ2-7; possible D gene TRBD1, 6 bases. V gave up 7 bases and J gave up 1 base, with 11 bases separating them. Germline CDR1 reads SQVTM; CDR2 reads ANQGSEA. CDR3 length: 12 amino acids.

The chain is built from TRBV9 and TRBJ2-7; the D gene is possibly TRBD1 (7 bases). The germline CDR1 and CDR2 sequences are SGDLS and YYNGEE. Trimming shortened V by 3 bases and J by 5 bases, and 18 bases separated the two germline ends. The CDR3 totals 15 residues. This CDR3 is CASSAEGQPLDEQYF. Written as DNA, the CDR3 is TGTGCCAGCAGCGCGGAGGGACAGCCGTTGGACGAGCAGTACTTC.

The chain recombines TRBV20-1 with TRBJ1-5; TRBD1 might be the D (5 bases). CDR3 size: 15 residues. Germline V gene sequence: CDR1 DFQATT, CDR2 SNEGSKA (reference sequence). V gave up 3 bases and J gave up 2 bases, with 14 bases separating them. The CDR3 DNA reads TGCAGTGCTAGTTCTCGGGGACGGGGCAATCAGCCCCAGCATTTT. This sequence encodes CSASSRGRGNQPQHF.

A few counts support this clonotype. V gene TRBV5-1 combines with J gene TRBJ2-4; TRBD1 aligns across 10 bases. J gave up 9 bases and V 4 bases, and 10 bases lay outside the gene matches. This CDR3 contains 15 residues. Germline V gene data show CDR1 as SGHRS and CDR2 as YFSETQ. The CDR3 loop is CASSQGQGRTSIQYF. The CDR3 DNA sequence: TGCGCCAGCAGCCAGGGACAGGGGCGAACGAGCATTCAGTACTTC.

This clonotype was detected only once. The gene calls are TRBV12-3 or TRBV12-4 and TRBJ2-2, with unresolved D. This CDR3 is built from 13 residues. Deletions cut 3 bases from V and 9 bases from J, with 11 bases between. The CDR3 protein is CASSLIYPRELFF. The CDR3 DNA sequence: TGTGCCAGCAGTTTGATATACCCCCGGGAGCTGTTTTTT.

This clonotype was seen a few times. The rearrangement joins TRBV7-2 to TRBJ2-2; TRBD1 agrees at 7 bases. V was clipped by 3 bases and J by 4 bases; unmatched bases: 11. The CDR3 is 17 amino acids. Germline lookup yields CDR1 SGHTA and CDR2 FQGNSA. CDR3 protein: CASSLRGDRDRTGELFF. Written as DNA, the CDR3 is TGTGCCAGCAGCTTGAGGGGAGACAGGGATCGCACCGGGGAGCTGTTTTTT. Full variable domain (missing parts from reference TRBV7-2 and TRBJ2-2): GAGVSQSPSNKVTEKGKDVELRCDPISGHTALYWYRQSLGQGLEFLIYFQGNSAPDKSGLPSDRFSAERTGGSVSTLTIQRTQQEDSAVYLCASSLRGDRDRTGELFFGEGSRLTVL.